This entry lists 4 T cell receptor beta chains sequenced from one sample in a study of PD-L1 blockade in urothelial cancer. Assay: immunoSEQ multiplex PCR; the TCRdb copy retains only in-frame clones and omits some. Among roughly 120,000 clones listed, roughly 91% were seen once. Documented time point: peripheral blood 6 weeks after treatment start. This sample comprised PBMCs, obtained around atezolizumab (anti-PD-L1) treatment. The receptors were sampled from a man in his sixties with urothelial cancer.

The chain couples TRBV1 to TRBJ1-5; the D call in the table, TRBD1, was not verified against the DNA. TRBV1 is a documented pseudogene. The CDR3 consists of 19 residues. The CDR3 DNA reads as TGCACCAGCAGCCACCGAAATGGACAGGGCCAATGGGGCAATCAGCCCCAGCATTTT. Its protein is CTSSHRNGQGQWGNQPQHF.

Concerning this clone: The same CDR3 also results from other DNA sequences found in this sample. The rearrangement uses TRBV4-2 and TRBJ2-7, with 7 bases lining up with TRBD2. The CDR3 is 14 amino acids. V shed 4 bases, J shed 2 bases, and the junction held 5 bases outside the gene matches. The germline gives CDR1 LGHNA, CDR2 YNFKEQ. The CDR3 bases are TGTGCCAGCAGCCCCGGACTAGGCGCCTACGAGCAGTACTTC. Protein product: CASSPGLGAYEQYF.

This chain joins TRBV7-2 and TRBJ1-2; 8 nucleotides agree with TRBD1. The CDR3 consists of 15 residues. Looked up from germline, CDR1 is SGHTA and CDR2 is FQGNSA. Germline trimming cut 5 bases from V and 6 bases from J; bases unmatched to any gene: 11. Written as DNA, the CDR3 is TGTGCCAGCAGCACTCGACAGGGGCGGATCAATGGCTACACCTTC. Translation gives CASSTRQGRINGYTF.

In this sample, this clone turned up once. The gene calls are TRBV5-1 and TRBJ2-3; possible D gene TRBD2, 5 bases. The CDR3 loop spans 16 amino acids. The V end lost 0 bases, the J end lost 1 base, and 12 bases lay between the germline ends. Germline V gives CDR1 SGHRS, CDR2 YFSETQ. DNA of the CDR3: TGCGCCAGCAGCTTGGCCGCAGCGGACCGCACAGATACGCAGTATTTT. It specifies CASSLAAADRTDTQYF.